This TCR beta chain comes out of a study of OX40 agonist ivuxolimab in advanced cancers. Overall study results and limits: Normalized T-cell clonal expansion was also low in some nonresponders.

Generated by immunoSEQ multiplex PCR, the TCRdb table keeps only in-frame clones and is missing some. Of about 120,000 clones in the sample, around 93% are singletons; the top ten hold around 0.15%. Worth noting for this clone: Its antigen is not identified.

Sampling times: baseline, cycle 4 day 1, cycle 7 day 1. Trimming cost V 5 bases and J 7 bases; bases outside gene matches: 14. Germline values: CDR1 SGHAT, CDR2 FQNNGV. CDR3 length: 17 residues. Material: CD4+ or CD8+ T cells sorted from blood, obtained in a trial of the OX40 agonist ivuxolimab. The chain recombines TRBV11-2 with TRBJ2-1, with 10 positions matching TRBD2. The receptor's source is an adult with an advanced solid tumor such as melanoma, head and neck, liver or kidney cancer. The CDR3 DNA sequence: TGTGCCAGCAGCATCAGCCAAGCGGGGGGGCCTTGGAATGAGCAGTTCTTC. Protein: CASSISQAGGPWNEQFF.